The T cell receptor (beta chain) described here comes from a study of blood T cell repertoires in COVID-19. Clones were sequenced by immunoSEQ multiplex PCR, and TCRdb holds only the in-frame ones, with some missing. The table lists around 300,000 clones, about nine tenths of them singletons, with about 1.7% in the top ten. Trimming removed 3 bases from V and 6 bases from J; junction bases left unmatched: 11. The germline V gene encodes CDR1 LNHDA and CDR2 SQIVND (reference sequence). The CDR3 loop spans 17 amino acids. The age range of participants was about 18 to 100 years, with residence in approximately 25 US areas. Cohort assignment relied on participant-reported clinical history. For recovered donors of Cohort 3, there were two negative PCRs, clearance, or symptom resolution.

V usage is TRBV19 and J usage is TRBJ1-2, with TRBD1 matching over 12 bases. The clonotype originates from a woman in her thirties or forties who had recovered from COVID-19. The sample consisted of PBMCs or T cells enriched from blood (not recorded which). The CDR3 sequence is CASSIPPGTGGVNGYTF. CDR3 in DNA: TGTGCCAGTAGTATTCCCCCCGGGACAGGGGGCGTGAATGGCTACACCTTC.